The 8 T cell receptor beta chains in this list originate from one sample, sequenced in a study of spatial heterogeneity in lung cancer. TCRdb fed the 5' RACE reads into MiXCR, producing one record per CDR3 protein. Among about 120,000 distinct CDR3 sequences listed, about 12% were seen once. Specified time point: blood at routine non-recurrence follow-up after resection. Sequencing covered unsorted whole RNA taken from tumor, nontumor lung or frozen PBMC. This specimen consisted of PBMCs, obtained at follow-up. These receptors originate from a male donor with early-stage non-small cell lung cancer.

In its sample, this clonotype was seen a few times. The chain combines TRBV7-9 with TRBJ1-1; D possibly corresponds to TRBD1 (5 bases). V was clipped by 5 bases and J by 8 bases, with 12 bases between them. The V gene's germline CDR1 is SEHNR and CDR2 FQNEAQ (reference sequence). The CDR3 consists of 12 residues. The CDR3 loop is CASSEGGVEAFF. The CDR3 coding sequence is TGTGCCAGCAGCGAAGGAGGGGTAGAAGCTTTCTTT. The complete variable domain, with remaining parts taken from reference TRBV7-9 and TRBJ1-1, reads DTGVSQNPRHKITKRGQNVTFRCDPISEHNRLYWYRQTLGQGPEFLTYFQNEAQLEKSRLLSDRFSAERPKGSFSTLEIQRTEQGDSAMYLCASSEGGVEAFFGQGTRLTVV.

Only a few counts were recorded for this clonotype. The chain recombines TRBV6-5 with TRBJ1-1; the D gene is possibly TRBD1 (6 bases). Trimming took 2 bases from V and 1 from J, leaving 11 bases between them. The germline V gene encodes CDR1 MNHEY and CDR2 SVGAGI. CDR3 length equals 15 residues. CDR3 bases: TGTGCCAGCAGTTACCCCATGACAGGGAACACTGAAGCTTTCTTT. It yields the protein CASSYPMTGNTEAFF.

The rearrangement uses TRBV7-9 and TRBJ1-6; 10 nucleotides agree with TRBD1. CDR3 length: 15 amino acids. Germline V gene sequence: CDR1 SEHNR, CDR2 FQNEAQ (reference sequence). Unmatched junction bases numbered 7, after V lost 3 bases and J lost 11 bases. The CDR3 nucleotides are TGTGCCAGCAGCTTTGGACAGGGGGGTTGGGCACCCCTCCACTTT. Translating it yields CASSFGQGGWAPLHF.

This chain connects TRBV11-2 to TRBJ2-3; TRBD2 agrees at 11 bases. Germline V gene data show CDR1 as SGHAT and CDR2 as FQNNGV. V shed 5 bases and J 4 bases; nucleotides not matched to a gene: 8. This CDR3 spans 16 amino acids. CDR3 residues: CASSLRLAGRSDTQYF. CDR3 DNA: TGTGCCAGCAGCCTGCGACTAGCGGGGAGATCAGATACGCAGTATTTT.

The chain links TRBV28 to TRBJ2-2; possible D gene TRBD1, 6 bases. V lost 9 bases, J lost 2 bases, and 13 bases lay in between. This CDR3 spans 14 amino acids. Germline CDR1 is MDHEN and CDR2 is SYDVKM. The chain's CDR3 is CASLDSRNTGELFF. The DNA of the CDR3 is TGTGCCAGTCTGGACAGTCGAAACACCGGGGAGCTGTTTTTT.

This clonotype was seen ten or more times. The gene calls are TRBV29-1 and TRBJ2-7, with D uncertain. The V and J ends lost 7 bases and 1 base respectively, with 11 bases between them. CDR1 is SQVTM, CDR2 ANQGSEA, per germline. The CDR3 loop spans 12 amino acids. The CDR3 loop reads CSARAGSYEQYF. CDR3 DNA sequence: TGCAGCGCCAGAGCTGGTTCCTACGAGCAGTACTTC.

V is TRBV7-9 and J is TRBJ2-7; D call uncertain. Per the germline V gene, CDR1 is SEHNR and CDR2 is FQNEAQ (reference sequence). V gave up 5 bases and J gave up 3 bases, with 14 bases separating them. The CDR3 spans 14 residues. The CDR3 DNA reads TGTGCCAGCAGCCCTAAAACGAGTATCTACGAGCAGTACTTC. Its translation is CASSPKTSIYEQYF.

This clonotype has ten or more counts. The V call is TRBV6-6, the J call TRBJ2-5; possibly TRBD1 for D (5 bases). Germline V gene data show CDR1 as MNHNY and CDR2 as SVGAGI (reference sequence). V was clipped by 0 bases and J by 3 bases, with 20 bases between them. This CDR3 comprises 18 residues. Written as DNA, the CDR3 is TGTGCCAGCAGTTACTCCGTAGGGTTTGGGGCTTTAGAAGAGACCCAGTACTTC. It translates to CASSYSVGFGALEETQYF.